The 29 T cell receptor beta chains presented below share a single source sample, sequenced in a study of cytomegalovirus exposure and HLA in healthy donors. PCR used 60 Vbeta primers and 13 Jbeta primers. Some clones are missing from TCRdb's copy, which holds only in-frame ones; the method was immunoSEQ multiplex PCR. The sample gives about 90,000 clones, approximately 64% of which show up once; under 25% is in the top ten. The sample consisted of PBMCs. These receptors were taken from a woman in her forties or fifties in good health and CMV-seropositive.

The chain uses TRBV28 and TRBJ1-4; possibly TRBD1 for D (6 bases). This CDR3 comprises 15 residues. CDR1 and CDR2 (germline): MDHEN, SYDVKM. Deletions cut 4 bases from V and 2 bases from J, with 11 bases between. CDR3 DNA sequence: TGTGCCAGCAGTTACAGGGAGACTACTAATGAAAAACTGTTTTTT. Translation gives CASSYRETTNEKLFF.

The CDR3 here is CASSPRDRGGYEQFF. DNA for the CDR3: TGTGCCAGCAGCCCCCGGGACAGGGGGGGCTATGAGCAGTTCTTC. The rearrangement uses TRBV6-1 and TRBJ2-1; 11 nucleotides agree with TRBD1. The CDR3 is 15 amino acids. Germline-derived CDR1 and CDR2 are MNHNS and SASEGT. V lost 6 bases and J lost 8; bases outside the gene matches: 9.

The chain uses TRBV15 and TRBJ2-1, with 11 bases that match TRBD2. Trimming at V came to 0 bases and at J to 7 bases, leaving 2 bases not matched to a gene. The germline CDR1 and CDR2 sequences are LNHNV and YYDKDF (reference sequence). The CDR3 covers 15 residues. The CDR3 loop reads CATSRDLAGGNEQFF. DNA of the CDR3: TGTGCCACCAGCAGAGATTTAGCGGGGGGGAATGAGCAGTTCTTC.

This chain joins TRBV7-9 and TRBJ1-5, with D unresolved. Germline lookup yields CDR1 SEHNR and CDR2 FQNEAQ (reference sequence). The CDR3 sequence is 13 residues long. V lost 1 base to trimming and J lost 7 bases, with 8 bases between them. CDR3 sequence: CASSLDGAQPQHF. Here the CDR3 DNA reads TGTGCCAGCAGCTTAGATGGAGCACAGCCCCAGCATTTT. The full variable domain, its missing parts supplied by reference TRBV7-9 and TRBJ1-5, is DTGVSQNPRHKITKRGQNVTFRCDPISEHNRLYWYRQTLGQGPEFLTYFQNEAQLEKSRLLSDRFSAERPKGSFSTLEIQRTEQGDSAMYLCASSLDGAQPQHFGDGTRLSIL.

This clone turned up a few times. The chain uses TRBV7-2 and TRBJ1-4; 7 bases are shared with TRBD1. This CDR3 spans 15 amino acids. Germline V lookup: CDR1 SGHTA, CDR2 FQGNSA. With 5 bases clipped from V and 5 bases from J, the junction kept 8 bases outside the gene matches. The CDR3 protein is CASSPTGTVNEKLFF. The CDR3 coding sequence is TGTGCCAGCAGCCCAACCGGGACAGTGAATGAAAAACTGTTTTTT. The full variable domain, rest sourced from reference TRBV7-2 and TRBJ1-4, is GAGVSQSPSNKVTEKGKDVELRCDPISGHTALYWYRQSLGQGLEFLIYFQGNSAPDKSGLPSDRFSAERTGGSVSTLTIQRTQQEDSAVYLCASSPTGTVNEKLFFGSGTQLSVL.

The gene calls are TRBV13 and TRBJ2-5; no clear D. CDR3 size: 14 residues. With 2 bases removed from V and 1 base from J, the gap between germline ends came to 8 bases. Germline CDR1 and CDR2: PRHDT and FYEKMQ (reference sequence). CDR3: CASSLRNGQETQYF. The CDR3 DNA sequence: TGTGCCAGCAGCTTACGCAACGGCCAAGAGACCCAGTACTTC.

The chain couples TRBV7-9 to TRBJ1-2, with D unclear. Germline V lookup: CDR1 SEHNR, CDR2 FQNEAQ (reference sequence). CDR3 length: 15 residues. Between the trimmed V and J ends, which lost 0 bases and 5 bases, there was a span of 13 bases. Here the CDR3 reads CASSLALTGWYGYTF. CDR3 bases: TGTGCCAGCAGCTTAGCGTTGACGGGATGGTATGGCTACACCTTC.

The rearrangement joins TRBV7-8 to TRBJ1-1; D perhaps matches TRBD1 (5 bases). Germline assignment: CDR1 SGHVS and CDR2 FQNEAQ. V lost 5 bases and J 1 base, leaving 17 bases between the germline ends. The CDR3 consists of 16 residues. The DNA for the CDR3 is TGTGCCAGCAGCCCATTAGGAGGGACCCAGAACACTGAAGCTTTCTTT. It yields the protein CASSPLGGTQNTEAFF.

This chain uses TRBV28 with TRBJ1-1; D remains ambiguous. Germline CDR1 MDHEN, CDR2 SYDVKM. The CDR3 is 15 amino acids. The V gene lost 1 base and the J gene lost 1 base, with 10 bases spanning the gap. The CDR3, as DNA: TGTGCCAGCAGTTTATACGCGCGGCAGAACACTGAAGCTTTCTTT. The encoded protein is CASSLYARQNTEAFF. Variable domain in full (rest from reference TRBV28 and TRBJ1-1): DVKVTQSSRYLVKRTGEKVFLECVQDMDHENMFWYRQDPGLGLRLIYFSYDVKMKEKGDIPEGYSVSREKKERFSLILESASTNQTSMYLCASSLYARQNTEAFFGQGTRLTVV.

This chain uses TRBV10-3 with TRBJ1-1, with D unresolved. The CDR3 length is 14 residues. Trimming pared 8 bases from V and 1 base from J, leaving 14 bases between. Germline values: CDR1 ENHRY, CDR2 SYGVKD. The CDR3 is CAIGDLFSNTEAFF. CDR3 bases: TGTGCCATCGGAGATTTATTCTCGAACACTGAAGCTTTCTTT.

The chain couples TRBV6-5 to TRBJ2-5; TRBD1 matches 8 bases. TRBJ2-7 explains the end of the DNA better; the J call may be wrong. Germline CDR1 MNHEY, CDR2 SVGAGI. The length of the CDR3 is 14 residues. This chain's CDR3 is CASSYGQGGYEQYF. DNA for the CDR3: TGTGCCAGCAGTTATGGACAGGGCGGGTACGAGCAGTACTTC.

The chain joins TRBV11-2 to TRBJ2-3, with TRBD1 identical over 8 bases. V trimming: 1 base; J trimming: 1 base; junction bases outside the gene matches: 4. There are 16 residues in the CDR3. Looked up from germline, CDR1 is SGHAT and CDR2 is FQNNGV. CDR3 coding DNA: TGTGCCAGCAGCTTAGGGAGGGGACAGGGCACAGATACGCAGTATTTT. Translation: CASSLGRGQGTDTQYF.

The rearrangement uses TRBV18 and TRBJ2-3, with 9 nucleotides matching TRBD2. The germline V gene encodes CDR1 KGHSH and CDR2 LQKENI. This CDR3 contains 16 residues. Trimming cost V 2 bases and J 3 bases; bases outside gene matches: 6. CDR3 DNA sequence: TGTGCCAGCTCACCATATCGGAGCGGGGGGACAGATACGCAGTATTTT. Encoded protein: CASSPYRSGGTDTQYF.

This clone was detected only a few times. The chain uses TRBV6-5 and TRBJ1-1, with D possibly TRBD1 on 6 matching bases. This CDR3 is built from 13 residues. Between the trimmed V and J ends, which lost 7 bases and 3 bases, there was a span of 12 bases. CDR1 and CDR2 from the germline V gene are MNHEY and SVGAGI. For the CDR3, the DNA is TGTGCCAGCACTCGGACAGAATACACTGAAGCTTTCTTT. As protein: CASTRTEYTEAFF.

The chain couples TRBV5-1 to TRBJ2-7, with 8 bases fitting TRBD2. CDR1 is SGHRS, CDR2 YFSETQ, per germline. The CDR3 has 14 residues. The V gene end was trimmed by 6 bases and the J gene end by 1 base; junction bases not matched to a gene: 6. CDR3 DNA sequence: TGCGCCAGCACCTTTATAGCGGGGTCCTACGAGCAGTACTTC. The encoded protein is CASTFIAGSYEQYF.

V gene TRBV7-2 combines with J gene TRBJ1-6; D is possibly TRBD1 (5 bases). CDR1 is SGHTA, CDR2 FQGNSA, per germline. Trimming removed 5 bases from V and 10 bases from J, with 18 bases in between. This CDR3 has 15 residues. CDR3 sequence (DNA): TGTGCCAGCAGCCAGCGAGGCAGGGTCGAATCACCCCTCCACTTT. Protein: CASSQRGRVESPLHF.

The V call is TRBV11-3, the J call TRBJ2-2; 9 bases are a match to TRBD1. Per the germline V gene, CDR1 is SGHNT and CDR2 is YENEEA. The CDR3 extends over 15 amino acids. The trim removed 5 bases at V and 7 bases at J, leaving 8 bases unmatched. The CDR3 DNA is TGTGCCAGCAGCGCCGGGACAGGGTTGATCGGGGAGCTGTTTTTT. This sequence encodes CASSAGTGLIGELFF.

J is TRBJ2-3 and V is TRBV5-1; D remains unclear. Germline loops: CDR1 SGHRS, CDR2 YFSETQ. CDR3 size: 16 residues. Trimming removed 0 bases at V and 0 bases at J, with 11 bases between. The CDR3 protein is CASSLARLESTDTQYF. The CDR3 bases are TGCGCCAGCAGCTTGGCCCGGCTAGAGAGCACAGATACGCAGTATTTT.

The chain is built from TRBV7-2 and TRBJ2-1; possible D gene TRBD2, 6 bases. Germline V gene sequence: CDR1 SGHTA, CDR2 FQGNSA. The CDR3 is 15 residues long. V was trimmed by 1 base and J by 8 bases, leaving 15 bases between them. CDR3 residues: CASSLVASEGDEQFF. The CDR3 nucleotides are TGTGCCAGCAGCTTAGTGGCTAGCGAAGGCGATGAGCAGTTCTTC.

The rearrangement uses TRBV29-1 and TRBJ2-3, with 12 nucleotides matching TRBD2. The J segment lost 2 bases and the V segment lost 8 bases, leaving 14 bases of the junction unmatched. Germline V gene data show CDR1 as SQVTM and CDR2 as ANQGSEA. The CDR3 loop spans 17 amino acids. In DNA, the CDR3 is TGCAGCATCTGTGCGGCTAGCGGGGGGGGACACACAGATACGCAGTATTTT. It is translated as CSICAASGGGHTDTQYF.

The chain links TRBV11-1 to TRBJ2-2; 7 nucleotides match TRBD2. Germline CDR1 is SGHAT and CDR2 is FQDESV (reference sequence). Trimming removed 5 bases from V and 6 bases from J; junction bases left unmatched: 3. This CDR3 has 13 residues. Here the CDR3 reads CASSPTSAGELFF. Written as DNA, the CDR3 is TGTGCCAGCAGCCCCACTAGCGCCGGGGAGCTGTTTTTT.

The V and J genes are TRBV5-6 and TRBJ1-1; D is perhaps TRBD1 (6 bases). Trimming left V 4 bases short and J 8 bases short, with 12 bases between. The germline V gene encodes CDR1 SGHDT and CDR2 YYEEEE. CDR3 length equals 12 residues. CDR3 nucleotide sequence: TGTGCCAGCAGCCGACAGGAATCCGAAGCTTTCTTT. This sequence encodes CASSRQESEAFF. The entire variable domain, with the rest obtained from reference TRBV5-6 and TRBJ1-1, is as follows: DAGVTQSPTHLIKTRGQQVTLRCSPKSGHDTVSWYQQALGQGPQFIFQYYEEEERQRGNFPDRFSGHQFPNYSSELNVNALLLGDSALYLCASSRQESEAFFGQGTRLTVV.

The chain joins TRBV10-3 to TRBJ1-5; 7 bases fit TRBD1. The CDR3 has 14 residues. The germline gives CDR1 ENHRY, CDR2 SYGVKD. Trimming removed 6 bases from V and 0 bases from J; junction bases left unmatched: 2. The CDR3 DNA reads TGTGCCATCAGCAGACAGGGTAGCAATCAGCCCCAGCATTTT. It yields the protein CAISRQGSNQPQHF.

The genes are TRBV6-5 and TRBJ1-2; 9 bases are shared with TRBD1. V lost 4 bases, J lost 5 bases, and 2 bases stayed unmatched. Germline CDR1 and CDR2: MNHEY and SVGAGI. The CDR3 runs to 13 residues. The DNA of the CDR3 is TGTGCCAGCAGTTTACAGGGGGCGTATGGCTACACCTTC. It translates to CASSLQGAYGYTF.

CDR3 sequence (DNA): TGTGCCAGCAGCTTAAAACTAGCGGGTAGCACAGATACGCAGTATTTT. Translated: CASSLKLAGSTDTQYF. The V call is TRBV5-4, the J call TRBJ2-3; TRBD2 matches 9 bases. Germline V gene sequence: CDR1 SGHNT, CDR2 YYREEE (reference sequence). The V gene end was trimmed by 2 bases and the J gene end by 0 bases; junction bases not matched to a gene: 4. There are 16 residues in the CDR3.

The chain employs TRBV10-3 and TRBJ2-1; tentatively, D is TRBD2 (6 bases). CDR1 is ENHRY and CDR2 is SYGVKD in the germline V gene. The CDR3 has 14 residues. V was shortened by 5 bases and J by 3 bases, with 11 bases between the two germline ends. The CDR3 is CAISFSSDYNEQFF. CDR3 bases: TGTGCCATCAGTTTCTCTAGCGACTACAATGAGCAGTTCTTC.

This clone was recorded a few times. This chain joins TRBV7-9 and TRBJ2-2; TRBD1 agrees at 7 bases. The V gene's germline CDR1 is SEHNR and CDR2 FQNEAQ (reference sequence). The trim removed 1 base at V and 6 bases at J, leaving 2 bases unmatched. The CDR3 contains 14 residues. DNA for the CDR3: TGTGCCAGCAGCTTAGGAGGGGGCTCCGGGGAGCTGTTTTTT. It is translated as CASSLGGGSGELFF. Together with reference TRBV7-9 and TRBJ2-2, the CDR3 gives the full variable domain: DTGVSQNPRHKITKRGQNVTFRCDPISEHNRLYWYRQTLGQGPEFLTYFQNEAQLEKSRLLSDRFSAERPKGSFSTLEIQRTEQGDSAMYLCASSLGGGSGELFFGEGSRLTVL.

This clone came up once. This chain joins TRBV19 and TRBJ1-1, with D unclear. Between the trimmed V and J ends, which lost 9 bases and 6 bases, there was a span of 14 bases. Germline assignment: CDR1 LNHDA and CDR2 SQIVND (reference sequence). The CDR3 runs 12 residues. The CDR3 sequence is CASGSNGAEAFF. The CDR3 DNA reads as TGTGCCAGCGGGAGCAATGGGGCTGAAGCTTTCTTT.

CDR3 nucleotides: TGTGCCAGCAGTTTCGCGTTAGAGCGAAACATTCAGTACTTC. Translating gives CASSFALERNIQYF. The chain uses TRBV28 and TRBJ2-4; the D is unclear. CDR1 is MDHEN, CDR2 SYDVKM, per germline. With 3 bases removed from V and 6 bases from J, the gap between germline ends came to 12 bases. The CDR3 consists of 14 residues.